A selection of T cell receptor beta chains follows, all from one sample in a study of T cells in Graves' hyperthyroidism and ophthalmopathy. MiXCR was run by TCRdb on the multiplex PCR reads, yielding one entry per CDR3 protein. The sample includes under 450,000 distinct CDR3 sequences, about 15% of them seen just once. What was sequenced was blood. The receptors derive from a woman younger than 30 with Graves' hyperthyroidism. CDR3s include the opening cysteine and the closing phenylalanine or tryptophan. The D gene is left open where the match is weak. Clone size is given for some rows only: seen once, a few or many times, or a class if the clone is expanded.

CDR3nt	CDR3aa	abundance	d_gene	j_gene	v_gene
TGCAGTGCTAGAGAATGGCTTACTGAAGCTTTCTTT	CSAREWLTEAFF	.	.	TRBJ1-1	TRBV20-1
TGTGCCAGCAGCACCCGAGGGCTGATTAATGAAAAACTGTTTTTT	CASSTRGLINEKLFF	many	.	TRBJ1-4	TRBV11-2
TGTGCCAGCAGCTCCCAGGAGAACTTTCTTAACTATGGCTACACCTTC	CASSSQENFLNYGYTF	few	.	TRBJ1-2	TRBV7-2
TGCAGCGTTGAACCGGGTAGCTATGGCTACACCTTC	CSVEPGSYGYTF	.	.	TRBJ1-2	TRBV29-1
TGTGCCAGCAGGTTAGGACATCGGTCTAATCAGCCCCAGCATTTT	CASRLGHRSNQPQHF	.	.	TRBJ1-5	TRBV6-2/TRBV6-3
TGCGCCAGCAGCTCGCAGGTTTCTACGGGAGAGACCCAGTACTTC	CASSSQVSTGETQYF	.	.	TRBJ2-5	TRBV5-1
TGCGCCAGCAGCCAAGGGGTAGCGGGGGGAGCCAAAAACATTCAGTACTTC	CASSQGVAGGAKNIQYF	.	TRBD2	TRBJ2-4	TRBV11-1
TGTGCCAGCAGTCCAGGGACAGGGTCGGGAGGCTACACCTTC	CASSPGTGSGGYTF	many	TRBD1	TRBJ1-2	TRBV12-3/TRBV12-4
TGTGCCAGCAGCGCCCCGGAAAGAAGCTCCTACAATGAGCAGTTCTTC	CASSAPERSSYNEQFF	many	.	TRBJ2-1	TRBV7-8
TGTGCCAGCAGCTTAGGGCCGGGGGGCAGCGTGATCGACATTCAGTACTTC	CASSLGPGGSVIDIQYF	many	.	TRBJ2-4	TRBV7-9
TGTGCCAGCAGCGTCCGGGACTTTGACGAGGAGCAGTACTTC	CASSVRDFDEEQYF	many	.	TRBJ2-7	TRBV5-8
TGTGCCAGCAGCTTAGGATCAATAGCGGGAGCTAGCACAGATACGCAGTATTTT	CASSLGSIAGASTDTQYF	.	TRBD2	TRBJ2-3	TRBV7-9
TGTGCCATCAGCCAGGGGCTAGCGGGAGCAGCTGAGCAGTTCTTC	CAISQGLAGAAEQFF	.	TRBD2	TRBJ2-1	TRBV10-3
TGCAGTGCTAGTTCCCCGAGGAGCTCCTACGAGCAGTACTTC	CSASSPRSSYEQYF	many	.	TRBJ2-7	TRBV20-1
TGCAGCGTTGATGGATCGGGTGAGCAGTTCTTC	CSVDGSGEQFF	many	.	TRBJ2-1	TRBV29-1
TGTGCCAGCACTCCTGGACGGAGCCAGGGGGATACGCAGTATTTT	CASTPGRSQGDTQYF	many	.	TRBJ2-3	TRBV28
TGCAGCGTGATCTACGAGCAGTACTTC	CSVIYEQYF	.	.	TRBJ2-7	TRBV29-1
TGTGCCAGCAGTTTGCCTGGGACTAGCGGGAGATCTGAGCAGTTCTTC	CASSLPGTSGRSEQFF	few	TRBD2	TRBJ2-1	TRBV27
TGTGCCAGCACTCCCGTAGGAGAGATGAACACTGAAGCTTTCTTT	CASTPVGEMNTEAFF	.	.	TRBJ1-1	TRBV5-4
TGCAGTGCTAGAGATACGTGGGGGTCCTACAATGAGCAGTTCTTC	CSARDTWGSYNEQFF	many	.	TRBJ2-1	TRBV20-1
TGTGCCAGCAGTTTAGCAGGGAACTATGGCTACACCTTC	CASSLAGNYGYTF	many	.	TRBJ1-2	TRBV5-1
TGCAGTGCTAGCGATGCTAGCCGATACAATGAGCAGTTCTTC	CSASDASRYNEQFF	many	.	TRBJ2-1	TRBV20-1
TGCAGTGCTAGAGATAGGGGGCTTGCGCGGCAAGAGACCCAGTACTTC	CSARDRGLARQETQYF	many	TRBD1	TRBJ2-5	TRBV20-1
TGCAGTGCTCCTGCAGAACCTTACAATGAGCAGTTCTTC	CSAPAEPYNEQFF	.	.	TRBJ2-1	TRBV20-1
TGTGCCAGCAGTTTAGGACGGTCTGGGCAGCCCCAGCATTTT	CASSLGRSGQPQHF	.	.	TRBJ1-5	TRBV28
TGTGCCAGCAGCGCCCGGGACACGAGAACCAACATGAACACTGAAGCTTTCTTT	CASSARDTRTNMNTEAFF	.	.	TRBJ1-1	TRBV9
TGTGCCAGCCGGGGACAGGGGAGAGAGACCCAGTACTTC	CASRGQGRETQYF	many	TRBD1	TRBJ2-5	TRBV28
TGTGCCAGCGGCCCCCTCGGAGGAAACACCATATATTTT	CASGPLGGNTIYF	.	.	TRBJ1-3	TRBV5-1
TGTGCCGGTCGGACGGGGAACACCGGGGAGCTGTTTTTT	CAGRTGNTGELFF	many	.	TRBJ2-2	TRBV12-3/TRBV12-4
TGTGCCAGCAGCCCTGGGGGGACTAGCGTCTACGAGCAGTACTTC	CASSPGGTSVYEQYF	many	TRBD2	TRBJ2-7	TRBV3-1
TGTGCCAGCAGTTGGGCCGTTACCAGACAGAGCGTAAGGAAGACCCAGTACTTC	CASSWAVTRQSVRKTQYF	many	.	TRBJ2-5	TRBV12-3/TRBV12-4
TGTGCCAGCAGCCACGACAGGGGGCGGACTGAAGCTTTCTTT	CASSHDRGRTEAFF	many	TRBD1	TRBJ1-1	TRBV7-2
TGCAGCGTTGTCCCCGGGACAGGGTTTGCCGGGGAGCTGTTTTTT	CSVVPGTGFAGELFF	few	TRBD1	TRBJ2-2	TRBV29-1
TGTGCCAGCAGCTTCGACAGGGCTATCCCCGATACGCAGTATTTT	CASSFDRAIPDTQYF	many	TRBD1	TRBJ2-3	TRBV7-2
TGTGCCAGCAGGGGGGGGGGACTAGCGGGAGGGCCTTACAATGAGCAGTTCTTC	CASRGGGLAGGPYNEQFF	.	TRBD2	TRBJ2-1	TRBV12-3/TRBV12-4
TGCAGTGCTCCCGGAGGAGGGGACGAGCAGTTCTTC	CSAPGGGDEQFF	many	.	TRBJ2-1	TRBV20-1
TGTGCCAGCAGTGTTCAGCGGGAGATTTACGAGCAGTACTTC	CASSVQREIYEQYF	few	TRBD2	TRBJ2-7	TRBV2
TGTGCCAGCAGCCTCTCCGGCGGGCAGGGCTTCCGTTCACCCCTCCACTTT	CASSLSGGQGFRSPLHF	many	.	TRBJ1-6	TRBV11-2
TGTGCCAGCAGTGAAGGGGCCTGGACTAGCGTCTCCTACGAGCAGTACTTC	CASSEGAWTSVSYEQYF	.	TRBD2	TRBJ2-7	TRBV6-1
TGCAGCGTGTCCGCTAGCGGGTACTCCTACAATGAGCAGTTCTTC	CSVSASGYSYNEQFF	few	TRBD2	TRBJ2-1	TRBV29-1
TGTGCCAGCAGCCCCGGACATCAGAAGCAGTACTTC	CASSPGHQKQYF	once	.	TRBJ2-7	TRBV5-1
TGCAGTGCTGGTTTGGGACAGAGCTACGAGCAGTACTTC	CSAGLGQSYEQYF	.	TRBD1	TRBJ2-7	TRBV20-1
TGCAGTGCTAGAGGGGGGGTGGCCCAGCATTTT	CSARGGVAQHF	many	.	TRBJ1-5	TRBV20-1
TGTGCCAGCAGTTATGAATGGGGGGCGGGACAAAAAGCTTTCTTT	CASSYEWGAGQKAFF	few	.	TRBJ1-1	TRBV6-5
TGCAGTGCTAGTCGGACTAGCGGAGAGACCCAGTACTTC	CSASRTSGETQYF	many	TRBD2	TRBJ2-5	TRBV20-1
TGTGCCAGCAGTTTTAGGGGCAAAGGGAATTCACCCCTCCACTTT	CASSFRGKGNSPLHF	many	.	TRBJ1-6	TRBV12-3/TRBV12-4
TGTGCCAGCAGCCTCCACCCCAGGGCGGCGGTTGAAGCTTTCTTT	CASSLHPRAAVEAFF	many	.	TRBJ1-1	TRBV3-1
TGCAGTGTCTTACATGACTCCCGGGAGACCCAGTACTTC	CSVLHDSRETQYF	.	.	TRBJ2-5	TRBV20-1
TGTGCCAGCAGCCAATGGGACAGCCTCTATGGCTACACCTTC	CASSQWDSLYGYTF	few	TRBD1	TRBJ1-2	TRBV3-1
TGTGCCACCGGCGGGAGGAAAGTCACAGATACGCAGTATTTT	CATGGRKVTDTQYF	.	TRBD2	TRBJ2-3	TRBV15
TGCAGTGCTAGGGCCCGTAGGGAGCAGCCCCAGCATTTT	CSARARREQPQHF	many	.	TRBJ1-5	TRBV20-1
TGTGCCAGCAGCTCCGGGACACAGATTAGCACAGATACGCAGTATTTT	CASSSGTQISTDTQYF	many	.	TRBJ2-3	TRBV27
TGTGCCAGCTCACCACGCGGGCAAACAGATACGCAGTATTTT	CASSPRGQTDTQYF	.	.	TRBJ2-3	TRBV18